Below are 19 T cell receptor beta chains sequenced from a single sample in a study of sequential checkpoint blockade in melanoma. The sample's treatment: randomized to nivolumab then ipilimumab (arm A) or the reverse (arm B). Sequencing used immunoSEQ multiplex PCR; TCRdb keeps in-frame clones, though not all of them. The data hold nearly 11,000 clones, with 78% observed a single time. The sequencing used CD8+ T cells sorted from blood (inferred from file names), collected from a patient given nivolumab and ipilimumab in sequence. These receptors all come from a human donor with melanoma.

This chain joins TRBV10-3 and TRBJ2-1, with no clear D. Germline CDR1 reads ENHRY; CDR2 reads SYGVKD. The CDR3 length is 12 residues. The V and J ends lost 0 bases and 9 bases respectively, with 6 bases between them. The CDR3 DNA sequence: TGTGCCATCAGTGAGTCGAGTAGTGAGCAGTTCTTC. Translation gives CAISESSSEQFF.

This chain joins TRBV6-1 and TRBJ1-2; no firm D call. The CDR3 spans 16 residues. Germline V gene sequence: CDR1 MNHNS, CDR2 SASEGT. Trimming pared 3 bases from V and 5 bases from J, leaving 19 bases between. CDR3 coding DNA: TGTGCCAGCAGTGACCTGATCGGGGAAGAGCGGTATGGCTACACCTTC. This sequence encodes CASSDLIGEERYGYTF.

The rearrangement joins TRBV5-1 to TRBJ2-5; D might be TRBD1 (5 bases). The J call may be in error: the DNA end matches TRBJ2-7 better. This CDR3 has 15 residues. Germline V gene lookup returns CDR1 SGHRS and CDR2 YFSETQ. The CDR3 bases are TGCGCCAGCAGCTTGGGGGGCCCGGACCCCTACGAGCAGTACTTC. Translated: CASSLGGPDPYEQYF.

The rearrangement uses TRBV18 and TRBJ2-1; 10 nucleotides line up with TRBD2. The length of the CDR3 is 14 residues. V was pared by 7 bases and J by 5 bases, with 5 bases of the junction left unmatched. Per the germline V gene, CDR1 is KGHSH and CDR2 is LQKENI. The CDR3 DNA sequence: TGTGCCAGCTGCCGGACTAGCGGCGACAATGAGCAGTTCTTC. It translates to CASCRTSGDNEQFF.

This sequence joins TRBV9 and TRBJ2-5; 12 bases match TRBD1. The CDR3 is made up of 17 amino acids. Germline values: CDR1 SGDLS, CDR2 YYNGEE. V was clipped by 0 bases and J by 5 bases; unmatched bases: 8. As DNA, the CDR3 is TGTGCCAGCAGCGTAGGGGGGACAGGGGGCCCCTCCGAGACCCAGTACTTC. It translates to CASSVGGTGGPSETQYF.

The CDR3 nucleotides read TGTGCCAGCAGGGACCAGGGGACTGAAGCTTTCTTT. Its protein is CASRDQGTEAFF. The chain has TRBV5-6 and TRBJ1-1, with D possibly being TRBD1 (6 bases). The CDR3 is 12 residues long. Germline V CDR1 and CDR2: SGHDT, YYEEEE. Trimming left V 5 bases short and J 5 bases short, with 10 bases between.

V is TRBV5-4 and J is TRBJ2-5, with D possibly matching TRBD2 (5 bases). Gene TRBJ2-7 matches the end of the DNA better, so the J call may be wrong. The CDR3 is 12 amino acids. CDR1 and CDR2 (germline): SGHNT, YYREEE (reference sequence). CDR3 coding DNA: TGTGCCAGCAGCGACGGGAACTACGAGCAGTACTTC. Protein sequence: CASSDGNYEQYF.

The rearrangement joins TRBV5-1 to TRBJ2-3; TRBD2 aligns across 10 bases. Germline V gene sequence: CDR1 SGHRS, CDR2 YFSETQ. There are 18 residues in the CDR3. J lost 4 bases, V lost 0 bases, and 11 bases had no gene match. The DNA of the CDR3 is TGCGCCAGCAGCTTGGTTATTCGTGACGGGACTAGCGCAGATACGCAGTATTTT. Residues: CASSLVIRDGTSADTQYF.

The chain carries TRBV27 and TRBJ2-3; D might be TRBD1 (6 bases). The CDR3 is made up of 12 amino acids. Germline V gene lookup returns CDR1 MNHEY and CDR2 SMNVEV (reference sequence). V was clipped by 8 bases and J by 8 bases, with 14 bases between them. CDR3 in amino acids: CASGSGVRTQYF. The CDR3 DNA reads as TGTGCCAGCGGCTCAGGGGTACGTACGCAGTATTTT.

The V gene is TRBV9, the J gene TRBJ2-1; the D gene is possibly TRBD2 (6 bases). Per the germline V gene, CDR1 is SGDLS and CDR2 is YYNGEE. This CDR3 has 14 residues. Trimming stripped 3 bases from V and 9 bases from J, with 16 bases between. This CDR3 reads CASSDSGVWGEQFF. Written as DNA, the CDR3 is TGTGCCAGCAGCGACTCGGGAGTTTGGGGTGAGCAGTTCTTC.

This clone showed up just a few times. The CDR3 DNA sequence: TGTGCCATCAGCCCGGGACTTTCATCCTACAATGAGCAGTTCTTC. Amino acids: CAISPGLSSYNEQFF. The chain carries TRBV10-3 and TRBJ2-1; maybe TRBD2 (6 bases). Trimming took off 6 bases at V and 1 base at J, with 13 bases between the two ends. From germline, CDR1 is ENHRY and CDR2 SYGVKD. The CDR3 is made up of 15 amino acids.

V gene TRBV7-8 combines with J gene TRBJ2-1; D possibly corresponds to TRBD2 (6 bases). CDR3 length: 15 residues. V lost 2 bases to trimming and J lost 4 bases, with 12 bases between them. In germline, CDR1 is SGHVS, CDR2 FQNEAQ. Written as DNA, the CDR3 is TGTGCCAGCAGCTTATTGGGGGGACTTTACAATGAGCAGTTCTTC. It specifies CASSLLGGLYNEQFF.

This sequence joins TRBV10-3 and TRBJ1-5; 7 bases align to TRBD1. With V trimmed by 4 bases and J by 5 bases, 5 bases remained unmatched. The V gene's germline CDR1 is ENHRY and CDR2 SYGVKD. The CDR3 spans 14 residues. CDR3 bases: TGTGCCATCAGTGGACAGGGTGGAGATCAGCCCCAGCATTTT. Its protein is CAISGQGGDQPQHF.

This chain joins TRBV7-5 and TRBJ1-5; TRBD1 is the table's D call, not checked against the DNA. TRBV7-5 is recorded as a pseudogene. This CDR3 is built from 16 residues. CDR3 loop: CARSPGTGVRSQPQHF. Here the CDR3 DNA reads TGTGCCAGAAGCCCCGGGACAGGGGTTCGCTCTCAGCCCCAGCATTTT.

V is TRBV28 and J is TRBJ1-3, with a weak D call TRBD1 (5 bases). CDR3 size: 13 residues. V was clipped by 5 bases and J by 3 bases, with 8 bases between them. CDR1 and CDR2 from the germline V gene are MDHEN and SYDVKM. CDR3 sequence (DNA): TGTGCCAGCAGTGGGGACTTTGGAAACACCATATATTTT. It encodes CASSGDFGNTIYF. The variable domain in full, with the rest retrieved from reference TRBV28 and TRBJ1-3, is DVKVTQSSRYLVKRTGEKVFLECVQDMDHENMFWYRQDPGLGLRLIYFSYDVKMKEKGDIPEGYSVSREKKERFSLILESASTNQTSMYLCASSGDFGNTIYFGEGSWLTVV.

This clone was detected only a few times. This chain joins TRBV10-3 and TRBJ2-3, with TRBD2 matching over 11 bases. This CDR3 is built from 17 residues. In germline, CDR1 is ENHRY, CDR2 SYGVKD. Losses at the gene ends were 2 bases for V and 5 bases for J; bases not matched to a gene: 9. CDR3 sequence reads: CAISEPVTSGDLDTQYF. CDR3 coding DNA: TGTGCCATCAGTGAGCCCGTGACTAGCGGGGACTTAGATACGCAGTATTTT.

This clone was picked up one time. This chain connects TRBV30 to TRBJ2-7, with D possibly TRBD2 on 5 matching bases. This CDR3 spans 13 amino acids. V was pared by 1 base and J by 3 bases, with 10 bases between. Germline values: CDR1 GTSNPN, CDR2 SVGIG (reference sequence). The CDR3 spells CAWSATTSYEQYF. Written as DNA, the CDR3 is TGTGCCTGGAGTGCCACAACTAGCTACGAGCAGTACTTC.

The chain joins TRBV28 to TRBJ2-5, with D unclear. Deletions cut 7 bases from V and 1 base from J, with 13 bases between. Germline V gene lookup returns CDR1 MDHEN and CDR2 SYDVKM. The CDR3 is 14 amino acids. The CDR3, as DNA: TGTGCCAGCACCACCTCCCCCGGCCAAGAGACCCAGTACTTC. Translated, it gives CASTTSPGQETQYF.

The V gene is TRBV27, the J gene TRBJ2-2; D remains unclear. With 3 bases removed from V and 0 bases from J, the gap between germline ends came to 5 bases. Germline V gene data show CDR1 as MNHEY and CDR2 as SMNVEV (reference sequence). The CDR3 covers 14 residues. Here the CDR3 reads CASSFSANTGELFF. CDR3 sequence (DNA): TGTGCCAGCAGTTTTAGTGCGAACACCGGGGAGCTGTTTTTT.